This passage covers 29 T cell receptor beta chains from one sample sequenced in a study of blood T cells in healthy people across ages. It was with a sample-barcoded 5' primer and a J-beta primer mix that a second PCR of about 6 to 11 cycles was run. TCRdb recomputed calls from the 5' RACE reads with MiXCR, one row per CDR3 protein. The sample includes about 1.6 million distinct CDR3 sequences, about 31% of them seen just once. The sequenced material came from blood. These TCRs come from a woman aged 30 to 39 in good health.

The chain's CDR3 is CARTAQGPSSGANVLTF. The DNA of the CDR3 is TGTGCCAGAACCGCACAGGGCCCCTCCTCTGGGGCCAACGTCCTGACTTTC. V and J are TRBV28 and TRBJ2-6, with D possibly matching TRBD1 (6 bases). The V gene lost 9 bases and the J gene lost 0 bases, with 18 bases spanning the gap. There are 17 residues in the CDR3. CDR1 and CDR2 (germline): MDHEN, SYDVKM.

The chain uses TRBV12-3 or TRBV12-4 and TRBJ2-1; 13 bases match TRBD2. Losses at the gene ends were 6 bases for V and 0 bases for J; bases not matched to a gene: 2. This CDR3 has 16 amino acids. CDR3 residues: CASRGTSGNSYNEQFF. CDR3 sequence (DNA): TGTGCCAGCAGAGGGACTAGCGGGAACTCCTACAATGAGCAGTTCTTC.

The chain recombines TRBV9 with TRBJ1-1; D is unclear. Germline V gives CDR1 SGDLS, CDR2 YYNGEE. This CDR3 has 12 amino acids. The germline V and J ends were trimmed by 0 bases and 7 bases, with 7 bases remaining between them. CDR3 nucleotide sequence: TGTGCCAGCAGCGTAGTCTCGGGTGAAGCTTTCTTT. Residues: CASSVVSGEAFF.

This clonotype was detected a few times. The gene calls are TRBV11-1 and TRBJ2-1; D may be TRBD2 (5 bases). The V gene lost 3 bases and the J gene lost 9 bases, with 18 bases spanning the gap. The V gene's germline CDR1 is SGHAT and CDR2 FQDESV (reference sequence). The CDR3 is 15 residues long. The chain's CDR3 is CASSFSTVGASEQFF. In DNA form, the CDR3 reads TGTGCCAGCAGCTTTAGCACAGTGGGAGCGTCTGAGCAGTTCTTC.

This chain links TRBV6-1 with TRBJ1-1; the match to TRBD1 covers 8 bases. The V gene's germline CDR1 is MNHNS and CDR2 SASEGT. This CDR3 region has 14 residues. The J segment lost 4 bases and the V segment lost 6 bases, leaving 7 bases of the junction unmatched. The CDR3: CASRDQGASTEAFF. CDR3 DNA: TGTGCCAGCAGAGATCAGGGGGCGTCCACTGAAGCTTTCTTT.

This clonotype has just a few counts. CDR3 bases: TGTGCCAGCAGTTCCTCCGGGCCCAGCGAGACCCAGTACTTC. Translation: CASSSSGPSETQYF. The rearrangement uses TRBV27 and TRBJ2-5; D unresolved. CDR3 length: 14 residues. Germline V CDR1 and CDR2: MNHEY, SMNVEV (reference sequence). The V and J ends lost 4 bases and 5 bases respectively, with 14 bases between them.

This clonotype has more than one count but fewer than ten. The rearrangement joins TRBV20-1 to TRBJ1-5; D uncertain. The CDR3 is made up of 13 amino acids. Per the germline V gene, CDR1 is DFQATT and CDR2 is SNEGSKA (reference sequence). The germline V and J ends were trimmed by 3 bases and 7 bases, with 13 bases remaining between them. The CDR3: CSASGQKVQPQHF. CDR3 DNA: TGCAGTGCTAGTGGCCAGAAGGTCCAGCCCCAGCATTTT.

The chain uses TRBV6-5 and TRBJ2-4; 10 nucleotides agree with TRBD2. Near its end, the DNA agrees better with TRBJ2-7, so the J call may be wrong. The CDR3 has 14 residues. Germline V gene lookup returns CDR1 MNHEY and CDR2 SVGAGI. The CDR3 coding sequence is TGTGCCAGCAGTTATCTAGCGGGAGCTAACGAGCAGTACTTC. It is translated as CASSYLAGANEQYF.

The CDR3 DNA is TGTGCCTACCAAGGTTCCAGGGAAGATTTATTTTTAGCCAAAAACATTCAGTACTTC. Its translation: CAYQGSREDLFLAKNIQYF. The rearrangement joins TRBV30 to TRBJ2-4; tentative D call: TRBD1 (5 bases). CDR3 size: 19 residues. V lost 7 bases and J 0 bases, leaving 28 bases between the germline ends. Looked up from germline, CDR1 is GTSNPN and CDR2 is SVGIG (reference sequence).

Remarks on this clonotype: A much larger clonotype is one base distant, so this may be a read error. The V gene is TRBV20-1, the J gene TRBJ1-5; D gene ambiguous. V was pared by 7 bases and J by 2 bases, with 12 bases between. The germline V gene has CDR1 DFQATT and CDR2 SNEGSKA (reference sequence). CDR3 length: 13 amino acids. The CDR3 DNA is TGCAGTGTTCGGGGTTATGGCAATCAGCCCCAGCATTTT. It is translated as CSVRGYGNQPQHF.

This clonotype was detected a few times. The V and J genes are TRBV10-3 and TRBJ2-7; D gene uncertain. V lost 3 bases and J lost 4, with 7 bases in between. CDR1 and CDR2 from the germline V gene are ENHRY and SYGVKD. This CDR3 has 12 amino acids. The DNA of the CDR3 is TGTGCCATCAGTGATCACAGTTACGAGCAGTACTTC. It translates to CAISDHSYEQYF.

The rearrangement links TRBV6-2 or TRBV6-3 to TRBJ1-6; D is perhaps TRBD1 (5 bases). Germline loops: CDR1 MNHEY, CDR2 SVGEGT. The CDR3 is made up of 14 amino acids. With 8 bases removed from V and 10 bases from J, the gap between germline ends came to 18 bases. CDR3 in amino acids: CASGADTLGSPLHF. DNA of the CDR3: TGTGCCAGCGGGGCCGATACACTCGGGTCACCCCTCCACTTT.

This clonotype has more than one count but fewer than ten. V is TRBV4-1 and J is TRBJ1-6, with TRBD1 as a possible D gene (5 bases). Germline V CDR1 and CDR2: MGHRA, YSYEKL. The CDR3 runs 15 residues. Trimming shortened V by 5 bases and J by 10 bases, and 18 bases separated the two germline ends. The CDR3 DNA is TGCGCCAGCAGCGACGAGAAGGGGAACCGCTCACCCCTCCACTTT. Amino acid sequence: CASSDEKGNRSPLHF.

V and J are TRBV28 and TRBJ1-2; no reliable D call. V dropped 8 bases and J dropped 6 bases, with 22 bases sitting between them. The CDR3 loop spans 15 amino acids. Germline CDR1 and CDR2: MDHEN and SYDVKM. The chain's CDR3 is CASSPSNGVGNGYTF. The CDR3, as DNA: TGTGCCAGCTCCCCCAGTAACGGGGTCGGGAATGGCTACACCTTC.

This clonotype is a singleton in its sample. This chain joins TRBV20-1 and TRBJ2-7, with D possibly matching TRBD2 (6 bases). Germline-derived CDR1 and CDR2 are DFQATT and SNEGSKA (reference sequence). The CDR3 spans 15 residues. V gave up 0 bases and J gave up 0 bases, with 12 bases separating them. The CDR3 bases are TGCAGTGCTAGAGACAGCTACGGGAGCTCCTACGAGCAGTACTTC. Encoded protein: CSARDSYGSSYEQYF.

This clonotype came up a few times. The J gene is TRBJ2-1, the V gene TRBV28, with TRBD2 identical over 7 bases. Trimming at V came to 6 bases and at J to 9 bases, leaving 8 bases not matched to a gene. Germline CDR1 reads MDHEN; CDR2 reads SYDVKM. CDR3 size: 13 residues. The CDR3 reads CASRVVGGGEQFF. The CDR3 nucleotides are TGTGCCAGCAGGGTAGTGGGGGGGGGTGAGCAGTTCTTC.

This clonotype has just a few counts. This sequence joins TRBV5-1 and TRBJ2-3, with TRBD2 identical over 12 bases. J lost 5 bases, V lost 5 bases, and 12 bases had no gene match. The CDR3 is 17 residues long. CDR1 SGHRS and CDR2 YFSETQ come from the germline V gene. The CDR3 DNA follows: TGCGCCAGCAGACCAGGGACTCGACTAGCGGGGGAAGATACGCAGTATTTT. It specifies CASRPGTRLAGEDTQYF.

This clonotype was counted ten times or more. The V and J genes are TRBV20-1 and TRBJ2-5; possibly TRBD1 for D (6 bases). The J call may be faulty, since TRBJ2-7 better matches the DNA end. Germline V gives CDR1 DFQATT, CDR2 SNEGSKA (reference sequence). This CDR3 has 12 residues. This CDR3 reads CSAGTPTYEQYF. The CDR3 DNA reads TGCAGTGCTGGGACACCTACCTACGAGCAGTACTTC.

This clonotype was observed a handful of times. The chain has TRBV29-1 and TRBJ1-2, with 9 bases fitting TRBD1. This CDR3 comprises 13 residues. J lost 8 bases, V lost 4 bases, and 8 bases had no gene match. Germline lookup yields CDR1 SQVTM and CDR2 ANQGSEA. The CDR3, as DNA: TGCAGCGTTGTGAGGGGACAGGGATACGGCTACACCTTC. Residues: CSVVRGQGYGYTF.

The V and J genes are TRBV7-6 and TRBJ2-1, with no clear D. Germline lookup yields CDR1 SGHVS and CDR2 FNYEAQ. CDR3 size: 17 residues. The germline V and J ends were trimmed by 5 bases and 0 bases, with 17 bases remaining between them. CDR3 in DNA: TGTGCCAGCAGCCCTGGGTTATTTATGACCTCCTACAATGAGCAGTTCTTC. This sequence encodes CASSPGLFMTSYNEQFF.

As concerns this clonotype: An end of the junction does not agree with germline; a read error may underlie this. The chain employs TRBV7-9 and TRBJ2-1; D perhaps matches TRBD2 (5 bases). The V gene's germline CDR1 is SEHNR and CDR2 FQNEAQ (reference sequence). The CDR3 contains 15 residues. As DNA, the CDR3 is TGTGCCGGCAGCTTAACAGCGGATGCCTACAATGAGCAGTTCTTC. It codes for CAGSLTADAYNEQFF.

The chain is built from TRBV3-1 and TRBJ2-3; D might be TRBD1 or TRBD2, each matching 5 bases. V lost 3 bases to trimming and J lost 2 bases, with 12 bases between them. Per the germline V gene, CDR1 is LGHDT and CDR2 is YNNKEL (reference sequence). The CDR3 has 15 amino acids. In DNA, the CDR3 is TGTGCCAGCAGCCACCGGGGCATTCACACAGATACGCAGTATTTT. Amino acids: CASSHRGIHTDTQYF.

This clonotype was counted ten times or more. The chain links TRBV12-3 or TRBV12-4 to TRBJ2-7, with D perhaps TRBD1 or TRBD2 (5 bases each). V shed 3 bases and J shed 6 bases, with 15 bases lying between them. This CDR3 contains 14 residues. Written as DNA, the CDR3 is TGTGCCAGCAGTTTTGGGGGTGGAAGGGGCGAGCAGTACTTC. Its protein is CASSFGGGRGEQYF.

CDR3 in amino acids: CSARDETGTRSYTF. Written as DNA, the CDR3 is TGCAGTGCTAGAGACGAGACAGGGACCCGGAGCTACACCTTC. The chain is built from TRBV20-1 and TRBJ1-2; 7 bases fit TRBD1. The CDR3 runs to 14 residues. Per the germline V gene, CDR1 is DFQATT and CDR2 is SNEGSKA (reference sequence). Unmatched junction bases numbered 10, after V lost 0 bases and J lost 9 bases.

This clonotype was counted only a few times. The CDR3: CASRGQGFSGANVLTF. The CDR3, as DNA: TGCGCCAGCAGGGGACAGGGGTTCTCTGGGGCCAACGTCCTGACTTTC. The chain employs TRBV5-1 and TRBJ2-6; TRBD1 matches 10 bases. CDR1 is SGHRS and CDR2 is YFSETQ in the germline V gene. V lost 5 bases, J lost 0 bases, and 2 bases stayed unmatched. The CDR3 covers 16 residues.

Worth noting for this clonotype: This may be a read error, as it is one base from a much larger clone. This rearrangement joins TRBV2 to TRBJ1-2; D uncertain. Germline CDR1 SNHLY, CDR2 FYNNEI. The CDR3 runs to 11 residues. Trimming left V 6 bases short and J 4 bases short, with 6 bases between. Written as DNA, the CDR3 is TGTGCCAGCAGCATCAGCTATGGCTACACCTTC. Translated: CASSISYGYTF.

CDR3 bases: TGCGCCAGCAGCTTGCCTAGCGGCACAGATACGCAGTATTTT. Translating it yields CASSLPSGTDTQYF. This chain links TRBV5-1 with TRBJ2-3, with D possibly TRBD2 on 6 matching bases. From germline, CDR1 is SGHRS and CDR2 YFSETQ. The germline V and J ends were trimmed by 1 base and 1 base, with 7 bases remaining between them. The CDR3 runs to 14 residues.

V and J are TRBV5-1 and TRBJ1-1, with a tentative D call TRBD1 (5 bases). Germline-derived CDR1 and CDR2 are SGHRS and YFSETQ. With 3 bases removed from V and 4 bases from J, the gap between germline ends came to 13 bases. The CDR3 covers 14 residues. The CDR3 coding sequence is TGCGCCAGCAGCTGGGGGGGTACAGTCACTGAAGCTTTCTTT. Encoded protein: CASSWGGTVTEAFF.

The genes are TRBV20-1 and TRBJ2-3, with D uncertain. Germline V lookup: CDR1 DFQATT, CDR2 SNEGSKA (reference sequence). The CDR3 has 15 residues. V shed 0 bases and J shed 2 bases, with 12 bases lying between them. The CDR3 reads CSARDPAYNTDTQYF. The DNA of the CDR3 is TGCAGTGCTAGAGATCCAGCGTATAACACAGATACGCAGTATTTT.